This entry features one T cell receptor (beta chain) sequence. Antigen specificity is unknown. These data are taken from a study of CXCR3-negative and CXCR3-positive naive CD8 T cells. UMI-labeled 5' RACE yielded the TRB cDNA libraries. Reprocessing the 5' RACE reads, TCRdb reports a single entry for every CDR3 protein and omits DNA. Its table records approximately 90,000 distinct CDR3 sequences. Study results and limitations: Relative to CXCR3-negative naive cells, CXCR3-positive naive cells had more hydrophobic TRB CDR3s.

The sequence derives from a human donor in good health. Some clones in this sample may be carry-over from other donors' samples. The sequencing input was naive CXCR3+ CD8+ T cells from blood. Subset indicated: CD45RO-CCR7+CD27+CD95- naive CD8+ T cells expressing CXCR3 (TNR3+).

This CDR3 reads CASSLKQGAPYEQYF. The chain links TRBV5-4 to TRBJ2-7; absent DNA, TCRdb's TRBD1 call cannot be checked. CDR1 SGHNT and CDR2 YYREEE come from the germline V gene (reference sequence). The CDR3 covers 15 residues. The full variable domain, completed using reference TRBV5-4 and TRBJ2-7, is ETGVTQSPTHLIKTRGQQVTLRCSSQSGHNTVSWYQQALGQGPQFIFQYYREEENGRGNFPPRFSGLQFPNYSSELNVNALELDDSALYLCASSLKQGAPYEQYFGPGTRLTVT.